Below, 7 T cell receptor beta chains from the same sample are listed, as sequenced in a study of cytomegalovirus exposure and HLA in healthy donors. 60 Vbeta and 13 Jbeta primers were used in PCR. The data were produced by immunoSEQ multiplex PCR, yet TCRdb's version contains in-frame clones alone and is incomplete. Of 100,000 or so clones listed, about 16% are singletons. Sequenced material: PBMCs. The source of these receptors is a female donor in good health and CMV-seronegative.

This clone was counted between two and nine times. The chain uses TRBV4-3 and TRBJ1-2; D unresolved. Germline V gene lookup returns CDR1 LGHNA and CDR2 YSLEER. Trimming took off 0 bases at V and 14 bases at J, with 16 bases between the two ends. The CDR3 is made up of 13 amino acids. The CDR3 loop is CASSQEGSPPVTF. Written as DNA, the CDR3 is TGCGCCAGCAGCCAAGAGGGCAGTCCCCCGGTAACCTTC.

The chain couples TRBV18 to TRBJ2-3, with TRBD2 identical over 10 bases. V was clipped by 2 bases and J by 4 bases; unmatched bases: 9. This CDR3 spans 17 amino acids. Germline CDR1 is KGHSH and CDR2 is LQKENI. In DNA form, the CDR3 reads TGTGCCAGCTCACCATCCAGCGGGGGGGCCATAGCAGATACGCAGTATTTT. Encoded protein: CASSPSSGGAIADTQYF.

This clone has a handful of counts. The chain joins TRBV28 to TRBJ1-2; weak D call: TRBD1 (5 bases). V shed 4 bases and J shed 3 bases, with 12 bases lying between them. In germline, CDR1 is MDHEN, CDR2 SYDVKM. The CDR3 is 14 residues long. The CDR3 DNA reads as TGTGCCAGCAGTTCCTCCGGGACTGACTATGGCTACACCTTC. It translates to CASSSSGTDYGYTF.

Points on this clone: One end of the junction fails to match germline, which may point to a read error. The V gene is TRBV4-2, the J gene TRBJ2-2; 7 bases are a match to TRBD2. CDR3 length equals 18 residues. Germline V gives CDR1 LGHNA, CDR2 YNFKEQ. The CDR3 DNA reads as TGTGCCAGCAGCCCCGACTATTGGCGGGAGTTCTACACCGAGGAGCTGTTTTTT. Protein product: CASSPDYWREFYTEELFF.

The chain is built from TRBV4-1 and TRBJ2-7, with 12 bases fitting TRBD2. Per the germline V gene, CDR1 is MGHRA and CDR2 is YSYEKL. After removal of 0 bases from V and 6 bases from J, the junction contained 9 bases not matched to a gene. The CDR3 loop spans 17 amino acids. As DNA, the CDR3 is TGCGCCAGCAGCCAAGATGTGTCTAGCGGGAGGGCCCGCGAGCAGTACTTC. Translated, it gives CASSQDVSSGRAREQYF.

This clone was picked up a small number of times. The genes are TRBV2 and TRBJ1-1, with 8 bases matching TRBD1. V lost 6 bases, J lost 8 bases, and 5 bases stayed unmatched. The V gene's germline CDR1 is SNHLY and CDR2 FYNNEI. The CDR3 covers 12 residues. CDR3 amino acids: CASRFGQGEAFF. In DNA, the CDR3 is TGTGCCAGCAGGTTCGGACAGGGCGAAGCTTTCTTT.

The CDR3 coding sequence is TGTGCCAGCAGCGCCCGGAGTGGACAGAACTATGGCTACACCTTC. Encoded protein: CASSARSGQNYGYTF. The V and J genes are TRBV5-4 and TRBJ1-2; tentatively, D is TRBD1 (6 bases). Germline V gives CDR1 SGHNT, CDR2 YYREEE (reference sequence). The CDR3 is 15 amino acids. The V and J ends lost 4 bases and 2 bases respectively, with 15 bases between them.